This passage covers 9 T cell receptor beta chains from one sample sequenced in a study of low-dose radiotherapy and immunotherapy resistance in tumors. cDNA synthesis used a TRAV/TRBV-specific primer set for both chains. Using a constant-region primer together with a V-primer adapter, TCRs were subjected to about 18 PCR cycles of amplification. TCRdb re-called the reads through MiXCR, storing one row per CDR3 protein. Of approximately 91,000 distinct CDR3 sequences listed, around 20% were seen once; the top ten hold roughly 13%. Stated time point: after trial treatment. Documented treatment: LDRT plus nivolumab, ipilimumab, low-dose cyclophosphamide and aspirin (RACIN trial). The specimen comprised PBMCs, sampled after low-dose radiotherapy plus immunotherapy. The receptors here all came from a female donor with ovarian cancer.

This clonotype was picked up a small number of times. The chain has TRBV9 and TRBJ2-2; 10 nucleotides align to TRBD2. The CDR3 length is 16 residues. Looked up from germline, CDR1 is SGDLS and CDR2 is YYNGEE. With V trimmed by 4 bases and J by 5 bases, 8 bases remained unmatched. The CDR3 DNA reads TGTGCCAGCAGCATATTAGCGGGGGGTGGGACCGGGGAGCTGTTTTTT. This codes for CASSILAGGGTGELFF.

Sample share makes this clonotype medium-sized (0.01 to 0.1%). CDR3 region: CATSDTGTRDTQYF. CDR3 sequence (DNA): TGTGCCACCAGTGATACCGGGACAAGAGATACGCAGTATTTT. V and J are TRBV24-1 and TRBJ2-3, with a weak D call TRBD1 (6 bases). CDR1 is KGHDR, CDR2 SFDVKD, per germline. There are 14 residues in the CDR3. Trimming took off 3 bases at V and 5 bases at J, with 11 bases between the two ends.

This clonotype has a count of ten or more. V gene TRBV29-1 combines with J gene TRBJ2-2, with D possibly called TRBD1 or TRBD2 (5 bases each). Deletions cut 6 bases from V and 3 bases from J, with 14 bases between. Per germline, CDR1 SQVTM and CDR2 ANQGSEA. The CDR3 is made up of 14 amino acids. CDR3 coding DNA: TGCAGCGTATCGACGGGACGGCACACCGGGGAGCTGTTTTTT. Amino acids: CSVSTGRHTGELFF.

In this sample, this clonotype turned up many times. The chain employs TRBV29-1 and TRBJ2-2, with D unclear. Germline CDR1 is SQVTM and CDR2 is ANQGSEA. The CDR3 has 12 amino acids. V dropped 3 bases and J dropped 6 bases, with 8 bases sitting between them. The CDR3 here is CSVERLSGELFF. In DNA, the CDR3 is TGCAGCGTTGAGCGGCTTTCCGGGGAGCTGTTTTTT.

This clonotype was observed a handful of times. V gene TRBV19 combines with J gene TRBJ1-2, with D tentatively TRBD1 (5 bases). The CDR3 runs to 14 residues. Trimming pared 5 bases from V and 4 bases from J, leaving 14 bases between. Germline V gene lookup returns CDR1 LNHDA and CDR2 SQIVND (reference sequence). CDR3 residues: CASSLSRQPYGYTF. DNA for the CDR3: TGTGCCAGTAGTCTTAGTCGACAGCCCTATGGCTACACCTTC.

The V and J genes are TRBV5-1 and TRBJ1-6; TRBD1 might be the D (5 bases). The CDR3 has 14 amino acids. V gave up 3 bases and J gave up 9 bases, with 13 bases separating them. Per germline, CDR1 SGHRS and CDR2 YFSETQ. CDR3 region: CASSSVPGGSPLHF. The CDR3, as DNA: TGCGCCAGCAGCTCAGTCCCTGGGGGTTCACCCCTCCACTTT.

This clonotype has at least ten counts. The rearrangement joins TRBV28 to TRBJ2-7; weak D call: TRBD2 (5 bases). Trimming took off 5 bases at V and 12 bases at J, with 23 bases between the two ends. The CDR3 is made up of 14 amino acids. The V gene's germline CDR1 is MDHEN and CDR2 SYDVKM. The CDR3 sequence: CASSPYPGRRRPYF. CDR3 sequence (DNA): TGTGCCAGCAGTCCCTACCCCGGACGGAGGCGTCCGTACTTC.

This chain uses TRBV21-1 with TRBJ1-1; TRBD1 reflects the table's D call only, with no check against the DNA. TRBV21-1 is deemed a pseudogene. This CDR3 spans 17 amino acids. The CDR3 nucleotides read TGTGCCAGCAGCTCCCGATGCCCACCGAATCTGAACACTGAAGCTTTCTTT. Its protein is CASSSRCPPNLNTEAFF.

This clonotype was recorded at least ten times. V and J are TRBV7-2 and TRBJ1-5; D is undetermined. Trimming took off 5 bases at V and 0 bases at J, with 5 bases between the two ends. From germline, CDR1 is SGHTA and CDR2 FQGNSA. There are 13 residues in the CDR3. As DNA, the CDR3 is TGTGCCAGCAGCCCCAATAGCAATCAGCCCCAGCATTTT. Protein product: CASSPNSNQPQHF.